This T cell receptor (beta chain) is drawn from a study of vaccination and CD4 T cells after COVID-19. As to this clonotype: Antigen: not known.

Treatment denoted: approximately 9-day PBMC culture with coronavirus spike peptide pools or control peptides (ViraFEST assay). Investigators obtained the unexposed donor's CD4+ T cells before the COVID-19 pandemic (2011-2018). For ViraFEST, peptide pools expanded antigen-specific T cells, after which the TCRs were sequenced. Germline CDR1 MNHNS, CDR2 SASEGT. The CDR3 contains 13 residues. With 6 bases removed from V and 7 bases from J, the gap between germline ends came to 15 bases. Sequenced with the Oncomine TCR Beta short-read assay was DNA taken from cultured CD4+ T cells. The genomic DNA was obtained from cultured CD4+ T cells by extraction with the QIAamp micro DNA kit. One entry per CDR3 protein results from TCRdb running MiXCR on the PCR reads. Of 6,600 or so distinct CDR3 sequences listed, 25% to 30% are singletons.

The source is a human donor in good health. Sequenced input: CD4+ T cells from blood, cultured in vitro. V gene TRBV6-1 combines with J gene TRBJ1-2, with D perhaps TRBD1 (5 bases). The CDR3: CASSPTDGAGYTF. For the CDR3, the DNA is TGTGCCAGCAGCCCTACGGATGGGGCTGGCTACACCTTC.